These 2 T cell receptor beta chains came from one sample sequenced in a study of cytomegalovirus exposure and HLA in healthy donors. The PCR ran on 60 Vbeta and 13 Jbeta primers. Here immunoSEQ multiplex PCR was the method, and the copy in TCRdb shows in-frame clones only, minus some. The data contain more than 140,000 clones, almost 80% of them seen just once; the ten biggest clones take up 0.5% to 0.85%. The sequencing sample was made of PBMCs. The receptors stem from a male donor in good health and CMV-seronegative.

This clone was detected once. The J gene is TRBJ2-2, the V gene TRBV18; 7 nucleotides align to TRBD2. The germline CDR1 and CDR2 sequences are KGHSH and LQKENI. V was clipped by 2 bases and J by 0 bases; unmatched bases: 3. CDR3 length: 16 amino acids. The CDR3 bases are TGTGCCAGCTCACCAGGCGGGAGATCGAACACCGGGGAGCTGTTTTTT. Residues: CASSPGGRSNTGELFF.

CDR3 region: CASTTTLGTDTEAFF. CDR3 sequence (DNA): TGTGCCAGTACCACAACCCTCGGGACAGACACTGAAGCTTTCTTT. V and J are TRBV19 and TRBJ1-1; TRBD1 matches 7 bases. The CDR3 spans 15 residues. Germline V gives CDR1 LNHDA, CDR2 SQIVND (reference sequence). The J segment lost 3 bases and the V segment lost 7 bases, leaving 11 bases of the junction unmatched.